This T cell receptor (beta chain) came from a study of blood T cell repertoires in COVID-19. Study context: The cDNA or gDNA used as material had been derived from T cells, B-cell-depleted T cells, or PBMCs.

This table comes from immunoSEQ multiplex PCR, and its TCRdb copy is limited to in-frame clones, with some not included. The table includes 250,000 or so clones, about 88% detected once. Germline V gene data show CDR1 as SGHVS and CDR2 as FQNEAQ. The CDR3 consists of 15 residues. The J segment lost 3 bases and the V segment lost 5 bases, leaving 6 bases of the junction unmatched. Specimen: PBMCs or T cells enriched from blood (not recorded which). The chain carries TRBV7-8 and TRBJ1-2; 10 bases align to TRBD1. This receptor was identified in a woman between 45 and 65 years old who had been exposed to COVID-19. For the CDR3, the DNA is TGTGCCAGCAGCGGGACAGGGGAAGGAGACTATGGCTACACCTTC. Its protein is CASSGTGEGDYGYTF.